The rows below give T cell receptor beta chains drawn from one sample of a study of human T cells and chemical hapten exposure. One entry per CDR3 protein, called by TCRdb with MiXCR from the 5' RACE reads. The sample carries 110,000 or so distinct CDR3 sequences, approximately 20% recorded once. These receptors all come from a human donor in good health. The CDR3 runs from the conserved cysteine through the conserved F or W. The order of the fields is J gene, D gene, clone size, V gene, CDR3 protein, CDR3 DNA. D genes are given only for firm matches. Clone size is stated in some rows and not others, as once, few, many or a class when expanded.

TRBJ2-7 TRBD1 few TRBV30 CAWTPWTGASYEQYF TGTGCCTGGACTCCATGGACAGGAGCGAGCTACGAGCAGTACTTC
TRBJ2-3 NA few TRBV28 CASSLDSRADTQYF TGTGCCAGCAGTTTGGACAGTAGAGCAGATACGCAGTATTTT
TRBJ2-4 TRBD2 few TRBV5-1 CASTGGVPGAKNIQYF TGCGCCAGCACGGGAGGGGTCCCTGGGGCCAAAAACATTCAGTACTTC
TRBJ2-5 TRBD1 few TRBV28 CASSPLDREETQYF TGTGCCAGCAGTCCGTTGGACAGGGAAGAGACCCAGTACTTC
TRBJ1-4 NA NA TRBV12-3/TRBV12-4 CASRTSGRGEKLFF TGTGCCAGCAGGACCAGCGGGAGGGGGGAAAAACTGTTTTTT
TRBJ2-1 NA NA TRBV24-1 CATSDPGRGEQFF TGTGCCACCAGTGATCCTGGCCGGGGTGAGCAGTTCTTC
TRBJ1-1 NA NA TRBV18 CASSPSGNTEAFF TGTGCCAGCTCACCCTCAGGGAACACTGAAGCTTTCTTT
TRBJ2-3 NA NA TRBV7-2 CASSKGLSTDTQYF TGTGCCAGCAGCAAGGGCCTTAGCACAGATACGCAGTATTTT
TRBJ2-7 NA NA TRBV30 CAWGPGVGHYEQYF TGTGCCTGGGGCCCTGGCGTGGGGCACTACGAGCAGTACTTC
TRBJ1-1 NA few TRBV28 CASTEPREAFF TGTGCCAGCACCGAGCCCAGGGAAGCTTTCTTT
TRBJ1-5 NA few TRBV28 CACGQSYNQPQHF TGTGCCTGCGGACAGAGTTACAATCAGCCCCAGCATTTT
TRBJ2-7 NA NA TRBV20-1 CSARPTPATREQYF TGCAGTGCTAGACCCACCCCGGCCACACGCGAGCAGTACTTC
TRBJ1-6 TRBD1 NA TRBV20-1 CSATTLTGDHSPLHF TGCAGTGCTACTACCCTGACAGGGGACCATTCACCCCTCCACTTT
TRBJ1-2 TRBD1 NA TRBV4-2 CASIHLGTADNYGYTF TGTGCCAGCATCCACTTAGGGACAGCAGATAACTATGGCTACACCTTC
TRBJ1-4 TRBD1 few TRBV27 CASSTRQGIGEKLFF TGTGCCAGCAGTACCCGACAGGGGATTGGTGAAAAACTGTTTTTT
TRBJ2-1 TRBD2 few TRBV6-5 CASSYRAFRGGNEQFF TGTGCCAGCAGTTACAGGGCCTTCCGGGGGGGGAATGAGCAGTTCTTC
TRBJ2-1 TRBD2 few TRBV5-6 CASSLPGLYGGNEQFF TGTGCCAGCAGCTTGCCGGGACTATATGGGGGCAATGAGCAGTTCTTC
TRBJ2-5 NA NA TRBV5-1 CASSYAKETQYF TGCGCCAGCAGCTACGCAAAAGAGACCCAGTACTTC
TRBJ1-2 NA NA TRBV6-5 CASSLFHRPLGRQVYGYTF TGTGCCAGCAGCCTCTTCCATCGACCCTTGGGCCGACAGGTCTATGGCTACACCTTC
TRBJ2-7 TRBD2 few TRBV6-2/TRBV6-3 CASRRLAGGPCF TGTGCCAGCAGAAGACTAGCGGGAGGGCCTTGCTTC
TRBJ1-1 NA NA TRBV7-3 CASSSGAEAFF TGTGCCAGCAGCTCGGGAGCAGAAGCTTTCTTT
TRBJ2-1 NA many TRBV6-1 CASSEAGRSYNEQFF TGTGCCAGCAGTGAAGCGGGGAGGTCCTACAATGAGCAGTTCTTC
TRBJ2-1 TRBD1 few TRBV4-1 CASSQEGIGTGGNEQFF TGCGCCAGCAGCCAAGAAGGCATCGGGACAGGGGGTAATGAGCAGTTCTTC
TRBJ1-2 NA few TRBV6-5 CASRDGQLTNYGYTF TGTGCCAGCAGAGATGGACAGCTGACTAACTATGGCTACACCTTC
TRBJ1-1 TRBD1 few TRBV12-3/TRBV12-4 CASSGTGAVNTEAFF TGTGCCAGCAGTGGGACAGGGGCCGTGAACACTGAAGCTTTCTTT
TRBJ2-7 NA few TRBV7-8 CASSPPDRPRYEQYF TGTGCCAGCAGCCCGCCGGACAGACCTCGCTACGAGCAGTACTTC
TRBJ2-3 NA NA TRBV28 CASSFQGTSLDTQYF TGTGCCAGCAGTTTTCAAGGCACTAGCCTAGATACGCAGTATTTT
TRBJ2-3 NA few TRBV15 CATREGYTQYF TGTGCCACCAGAGAAGGATATACGCAGTATTTT
TRBJ2-5 NA few TRBV5-1 CASRWAQGGETQYF TGCGCCAGCAGGTGGGCTCAGGGTGGAGAGACCCAGTACTTC
TRBJ2-1 NA NA TRBV27 CASSSAGSYNEQFF TGTGCCAGCAGTTCCGCAGGTTCTTACAATGAGCAGTTCTTC
TRBJ1-5 TRBD1 NA TRBV28 CAGRQGRYQPQHF TGTGCCGGAAGACAGGGGCGTTATCAGCCCCAGCATTTT